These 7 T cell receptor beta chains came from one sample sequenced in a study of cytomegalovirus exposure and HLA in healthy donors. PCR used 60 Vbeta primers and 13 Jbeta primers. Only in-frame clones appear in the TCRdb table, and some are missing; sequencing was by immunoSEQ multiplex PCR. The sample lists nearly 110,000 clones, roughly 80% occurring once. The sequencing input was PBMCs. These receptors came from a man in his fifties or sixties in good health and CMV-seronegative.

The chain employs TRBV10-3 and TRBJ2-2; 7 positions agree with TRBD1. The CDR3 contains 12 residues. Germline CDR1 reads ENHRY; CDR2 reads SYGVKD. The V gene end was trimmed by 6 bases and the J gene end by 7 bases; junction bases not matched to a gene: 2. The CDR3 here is CAISWDSGELFF. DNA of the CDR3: TGTGCCATCAGCTGGGACAGCGGGGAGCTGTTTTTT.

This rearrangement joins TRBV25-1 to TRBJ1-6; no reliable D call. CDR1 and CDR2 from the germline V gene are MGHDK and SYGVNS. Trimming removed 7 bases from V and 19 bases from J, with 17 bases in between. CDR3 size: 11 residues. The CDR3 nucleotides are TGTGCCAGCACCACTTCGAGGCTCTATCACTTT. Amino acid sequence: CASTTSRLYHF.

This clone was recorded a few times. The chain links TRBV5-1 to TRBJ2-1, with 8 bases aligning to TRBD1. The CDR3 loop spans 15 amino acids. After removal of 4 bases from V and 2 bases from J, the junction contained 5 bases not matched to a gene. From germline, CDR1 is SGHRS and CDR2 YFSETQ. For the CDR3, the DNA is TGCGCCAGCAGCCCTGGACAGGGAACCTACAATGAGCAGTTCTTC. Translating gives CASSPGQGTYNEQFF.

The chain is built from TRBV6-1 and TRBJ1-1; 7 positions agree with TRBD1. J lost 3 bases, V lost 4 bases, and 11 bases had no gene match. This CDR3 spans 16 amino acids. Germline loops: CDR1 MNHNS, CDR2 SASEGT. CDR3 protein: CASSAGQPFYDTEAFF. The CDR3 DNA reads TGTGCCAGCAGTGCGGGACAGCCATTTTACGACACTGAAGCTTTCTTT.

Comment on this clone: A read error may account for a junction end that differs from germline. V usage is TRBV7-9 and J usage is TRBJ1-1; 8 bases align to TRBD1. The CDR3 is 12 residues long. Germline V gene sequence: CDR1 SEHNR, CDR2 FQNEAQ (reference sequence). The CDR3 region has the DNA TGTTCCAGCAGCCTCGGACAGGGTGAAGCTTTCTTT. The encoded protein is CSSSLGQGEAFF.

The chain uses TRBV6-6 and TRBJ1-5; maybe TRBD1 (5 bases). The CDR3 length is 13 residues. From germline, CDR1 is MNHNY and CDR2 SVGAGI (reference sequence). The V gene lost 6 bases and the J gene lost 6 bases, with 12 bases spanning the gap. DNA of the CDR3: TGTGCCAGCAGCCTACAGGTTACTCAGCCCCAGCATTTT. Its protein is CASSLQVTQPQHF.

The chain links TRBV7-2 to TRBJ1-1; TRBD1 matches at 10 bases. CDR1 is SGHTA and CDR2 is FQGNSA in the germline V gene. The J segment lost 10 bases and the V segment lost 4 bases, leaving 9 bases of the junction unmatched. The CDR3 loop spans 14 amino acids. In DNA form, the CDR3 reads TGTGCCAGCAGCTATGACAGGGGGCCCTCTCGAGCTTTCTTT. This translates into CASSYDRGPSRAFF.